The T cell receptor beta chain under discussion was sequenced for a study of graft-versus-host responses after intestinal transplantation. As for the study in general: Transplants given to recipients were multivisceral, liver-intestinal, or isolated intestinal. Overall study findings and caveats: Patients with graft-donor T cell macrochimerism had high graft-versus-host to host-versus-graft clonal ratios in allografts.

This table comes from immunoSEQ multiplex PCR, and its TCRdb copy is limited to in-frame clones, with some not included. The table has about 23,000 clones, roughly 90% seen once. V was clipped by 5 bases and J by 4 bases, with 15 bases between them. The V gene's germline CDR1 is MNHEY and CDR2 SMNVEV (reference sequence). The CDR3 spans 14 residues. Points on this clone: Antigen specificity is unknown.

The specimen comprised PBMCs, sampled about 41 days after intestinal transplant. This sequence joins TRBV27 and TRBJ2-7, with D hard to call. The receptor was derived from a human patient who received an intestinal transplant, so some T cells may come from the graft donor. Written as DNA, the CDR3 is TGTGCCAGCAGTAGACATCGGAGAACGTACGAGCAGTACTTC. This codes for CASSRHRRTYEQYF.